The T cell receptor (beta chain) under discussion was sequenced for a study of technical replicates of blood from several donors. TCRdb's table, derived via immunoSEQ multiplex PCR, lists solely in-frame clones and lacks some. The data show some 60,000 clones, 87% seen once. With 7 bases clipped from V and 4 bases from J, the junction kept 11 bases outside the gene matches. Germline values: CDR1 LNHNV, CDR2 YYDKDF (reference sequence). The CDR3 has 16 amino acids. The sequence derives from a human donor in good health. Some clones in this sample may be carry-over from other donors' samples. Specimen: PBMCs. J is TRBJ2-5 and V is TRBV15; 11 bases agree with TRBD2. The CDR3 loop is CATKAVTSGGRETQYF. The CDR3 DNA reads TGTGCCACCAAAGCGGTAACTAGCGGGGGACGAGAGACCCAGTACTTC. The variable domain in full, completed from reference TRBV15 and TRBJ2-5, reads DAMVIQNPRYQVTQFGKPVTLSCSQTLNHNVMYWYQQKSSQAPKLLFHYYDKDFNNEADTPDNFQSRRPNTSFCFLDIRSPGLGDTAMYLCATKAVTSGGRETQYFGPGTRLLVL.